This TCR beta chain was identified in a study of T cell responses to AZD1222 COVID-19 vaccine. Germline assignment: CDR1 LGHNA and CDR2 YSLEER. The CDR3 is 14 amino acids. The V and J ends lost 0 bases and 1 base respectively, with 6 bases between them. Concerning this clone: Its antigen is as yet unknown.

Only in-frame clones appear in the TCRdb table, and some are missing; sequencing was by immunoSEQ multiplex PCR. Altogether approximately 130,000 clones are present, approximately 90% being singletons, with the ten largest covering roughly a tenth. The study, taken as a whole, reports: Most donors were white British and more were female, and clonal diversity was possibly underestimated. Targeting of unmutated variant regions was reportedly seen in nearly half of spike-specific TCRs.

The clonotype originates from an adult who received the AZD1222 COVID-19 vaccine. Sequencing was performed on peripheral blood, taken 28 days after the second AZD1222 dose. This sequence joins TRBV4-3 and TRBJ1-1; D unresolved. The CDR3 spells CASSQDWRNTEAFF. DNA for the CDR3: TGCGCCAGCAGCCAAGATTGGCGGAACACTGAAGCTTTCTTT.